These T cell receptor beta chains were read from a single sample in a study of T cell clusters in autoimmune cytopenias. From its re-call of the multiplex PCR reads, TCRdb lists each CDR3 protein once, without DNA. The table for this sample gives under 4,500 distinct CDR3 sequences. The sample comprised peripheral blood. Receptors were obtained from a human donor with an autoimmune cytopenia, with autoimmune hepatitis or in good health (not recorded which). Each CDR3 is given with its conserved first and last residue. Size values are once, few and many counts, or a class for expanded clones, and some rows have none.

length	V	J	size	CDR3
14	TRBV6-5	TRBJ2-7	medium-sized	CASSYRRGGYEQYF
14	TRBV28	TRBJ2-7	-	CASSFFPGESEQYF
16	TRBV19	TRBJ1-2	-	CASSIDGGAQAYGYTF
19	TRBV5-4	TRBJ2-6	-	CASSSPIGAPSSGANVLTF
15	TRBV19	TRBJ1-6	medium-sized	CASSNQDRYNSPLHF
15	TRBV7-7	TRBJ2-1	-	CASSDAAGAYNEQFF
14	TRBV6-1	TRBJ2-7	-	CASKGEGFRYEQYF
15	TRBV9	TRBJ2-2	-	CASSVMRQTTGELFF
15	TRBV7-2	TRBJ2-1	medium-sized	CASSHRDRGVYEQFF
17	TRBV18	TRBJ1-3	medium-sized	CASSPRQRLLHGNTIYF
16	TRBV11-1	TRBJ2-5	-	CASSFAPGSRRETQYF
14	TRBV6-5	TRBJ2-5	medium-sized	CASSYEGAAETQYF
12	TRBV30	TRBJ1-2	medium-sized	CAWSVQRYGYTF
14	TRBV5-1	TRBJ1-6	-	CASAALSYNSPLHF
17	TRBV6-5	TRBJ2-3	medium-sized	CASRTIPTGSATDTQYF
14	TRBV6-5	TRBJ2-7	medium-sized	CASSYAMKTYEQYF
15	TRBV27	TRBJ2-3	-	CASSLAPTGIDTQYF
14	TRBV19	TRBJ1-6	medium-sized	CASSLGTSSSPLHF
13	TRBV20-1	TRBJ1-3	-	CSARGSWGNTIYF
12	TRBV18	TRBJ2-7	large	CASSPGGAEQYF
17	TRBV5-4	TRBJ2-1	-	CASSSYLTSGAYNEQFF
14	TRBV18	TRBJ1-6	-	CASSPLRFIGRLHF
15	TRBV6-1	TRBJ2-7	medium-sized	CASSEDTGLGYEQYF
15	TRBV5-1	TRBJ1-1	-	CASSSTTGGVTEAFF
16	TRBV12-3/TRBV12-4	TRBJ2-7	-	CASSLFGTGAVYEQYF
14	TRBV4-1	TRBJ2-3	-	CASSHRRGTDTQYF
16	TRBV6-5	TRBJ1-3	medium-sized	CASSPIYWALASTIYF
13	TRBV5-6	TRBJ1-4	medium-sized	CASSSITGGELFF
16	TRBV7-6	TRBJ1-4	medium-sized	CASSFLQGGTNEKLFF
15	TRBV5-6	TRBJ1-2	medium-sized	CASSFPRGQSYGYTF
16	TRBV12-3/TRBV12-4	TRBJ2-1	-	CASSSLLAGSFYEQFF
17	TRBV6-5	TRBJ2-3	medium-sized	CASSSPYGLADADTQYF
20	TRBV6-5	TRBJ1-2	medium-sized	CASSLLTHIGQQGGNYGYTF
15	TRBV7-2	TRBJ2-1	-	CASSYGTGAYNEQFF
13	TRBV12-3/TRBV12-4	TRBJ2-7	medium-sized	CASSKPGAYEQYF
20	TRBV19	TRBJ1-1	-	CASSIDPSDRGKGKGTEAFF
15	TRBV20-1	TRBJ2-6	-	CSASIGSSGANVLTF
17	TRBV12-3/TRBV12-4	TRBJ2-3	-	CASSLVTQAIITDTQYF
14	TRBV20-1	TRBJ1-1	medium-sized	CSARGPAGNTEAFF
15	TRBV25-1	TRBJ1-6	-	CASTTGLFLGSPLHF
18	TRBV7-6	TRBJ2-7	medium-sized	CASSLGPLAGGEAYEQYF
15	TRBV6-5	TRBJ2-6	medium-sized	CASSYSGAGANVLTF
15	TRBV28	TRBJ2-7	-	CASSNGASGRDEQYF
17	TRBV28	TRBJ2-5	medium-sized	CASSLTGSGRAAETQYF
13	TRBV14	TRBJ2-3	-	CASSSLVLDTQYF
12	TRBV28	TRBJ1-1	-	CASSPRSGWTFF
13	TRBV5-4	TRBJ2-7	medium-sized	CASSLSKHREQYF
19	TRBV4-1	TRBJ2-1	-	CASSQKRGGPTVGYNEQFF
16	TRBV27	TRBJ2-2	-	CASSFLSGEGTGELFF
14	TRBV5-1	TRBJ1-2	-	CASSVTGVYYGYTF
12	TRBV19	TRBJ2-3	-	CASTGATDTQYF
16	TRBV27	TRBJ2-1	-	CASRYQGGRAYNEQFF
14	TRBV14	TRBJ1-3	medium-sized	CASTVRVARNTIYF
15	TRBV28	TRBJ2-7	-	CASSFQGLGIYEQYF